Presented here are 3 T cell receptor beta chains from one specimen sequenced in a study of OX40 agonist ivuxolimab in advanced cancers. Using immunoSEQ multiplex PCR, the repertoire was profiled, and TCRdb retains in-frame clones only, with some absent. The repertoire consists of tens of thousands of clones, with approximately 89% occurring once and the leading ten covering more than 9.5%. Sequenced material: CD4+ or CD8+ T cells sorted from blood, taken in a trial of the OX40 agonist ivuxolimab. The receptors derive from an adult with an advanced solid tumor such as melanoma, head and neck, liver or kidney cancer.

The V and J genes are TRBV10-3 and TRBJ2-7; TRBD1 matches 9 bases. The V segment lost 5 bases and the J segment 6 bases; nucleotides outside the gene matches: 8. This CDR3 is 14 amino acids long. Germline CDR1 is ENHRY and CDR2 is SYGVKD. The CDR3 DNA sequence: TGTGCCATCAGTCATGTACAGGGGGCGAGCGAGCAGTACTTC. It codes for CAISHVQGASEQYF.

V usage is TRBV7-8 and J usage is TRBJ2-5, with 9 bases aligning to TRBD2. V was clipped by 10 bases and J by 1 base; unmatched bases: 4. This CDR3 spans 13 amino acids. The germline V gene has CDR1 SGHVS and CDR2 FQNEAQ. The CDR3 nucleotides are TGTGCCACGAGCGGGGGGATCCAAGAGACCCAGTACTTC. Its translation: CATSGGIQETQYF.

The chain links TRBV27 to TRBJ2-1; 8 bases map to TRBD2. The CDR3 extends over 14 amino acids. CDR1 is MNHEY, CDR2 SMNVEV, per germline (reference sequence). J was trimmed by 5 bases and V by 2 bases; bases with no gene match: 2. CDR3 DNA sequence: TGTGCCAGCAGTTTAAGGACTAGCAACAATGAGCAGTTCTTC. Translating gives CASSLRTSNNEQFF.